This section outlines one TCR beta chain sequence together with its context. Its specificity is not known. Sorted-subset replicate PCRs used approximately 200 ng of genomic DNA. This amount corresponded to about 30,000 T cell genomes. In the original processing: There were no quality scores in the junction-only immunoSEQ sequences, so filtering differed. Repertoires were generated with immunoSEQ multiplex PCR, while TCRdb's copy carries only in-frame clones and drops some. V, J and clone size derive from that table, while D and trimming were established from the DNA sequence. Seen here are around 2.5 million clones, approximately 93% observed once, and the top ten hold approximately 0.37%. The data derive from a study of shared clonotypes between healthy human individuals. Study-wide findings and caveats: On the whole, naive subsets had larger estimated richness than memory subsets had. A reduction in generation probabilities was seen for non-shared clonotypes relative to those shared by all four donors.

The CDR3 is made up of 15 amino acids. From germline, CDR1 is MDHEN and CDR2 SYDVKM. V lost 6 bases, J lost 0 bases, and 12 bases lay in between. The rearrangement links TRBV28 to TRBJ1-5; D is unclear. This receptor was identified in a man between 18 and 29 years old in good health. Some clones in this sample may be carry-over from other donors' samples. Material for sequencing was naive CD4+ T cells from PBMCs. The subset: CD45RA+ positively selected. This CDR3 is CASRRRGASNQPQHF. The CDR3 bases are TGTGCCAGCAGGCGACGGGGAGCTAGCAATCAGCCCCAGCATTTT.